The rows below give T cell receptor beta chains drawn from one sample of a study of T cell responses to AZD1222 COVID-19 vaccine. Using immunoSEQ multiplex PCR, the repertoire was profiled, and TCRdb retains in-frame clones only, with some absent. Counted here are over 150,000 clones, approximately 90% occurring once; the ten biggest clones make up about 3%. This material consisted of peripheral blood, taken on day 0 of AZD1222 vaccination. These receptors all come from an adult in good health. The CDR3 runs from the conserved cysteine through the conserved F or W. A D gene is named only where the DNA matches it firmly. The size of a clone is reported for some rows only, either as once, few or many, or as a class for expanded clones.

>TRBD1|TRBV6-5|NA|TRBJ1-4
CASRRQGSNEKLFF
TGTGCCAGCAGACGACAGGGCTCTAATGAAAAACTGTTTTTT
>TRBD2|TRBV7-9|once|TRBJ2-5
CASSSVAGKQETQYF
TGTGCCAGCAGCTCAGTAGCGGGGAAACAAGAGACCCAGTACTTC
>NA|TRBV7-3|NA|TRBJ2-1
CASSQTGRNEQFF
TGTGCCAGCAGCCAGACAGGGAGGAATGAGCAGTTCTTC
>TRBD2|TRBV25-1|NA|TRBJ2-5
CASSEGSGGQRETQYF
TGTGCCAGCAGTGAGGGTAGCGGGGGCCAAAGAGAGACCCAGTACTTC
>NA|TRBV5-4|NA|TRBJ1-1
CASSLRQNTEAFF
TGTGCCAGCAGCTTAAGGCAGAACACTGAAGCTTTCTTT
>NA|TRBV2|NA|TRBJ2-7
CASRPFGTEQYF
TGTGCCAGCAGACCATTCGGTACCGAGCAGTACTTC
>NA|TRBV7-8|NA|TRBJ1-5
CASSLGELGESNQPQHF
TGTGCCAGCAGCTTAGGGGAGCTGGGAGAAAGCAATCAGCCCCAGCATTTT
>TRBD1|TRBV4-1|NA|TRBJ1-2
CASSQFQSGQGANGYTF
TGCGCCAGCAGCCAATTCCAAAGCGGCCAGGGGGCGAATGGCTACACCTTC
>TRBD1|TRBV12-3/TRBV12-4|NA|TRBJ1-5
CASSGDSSQPQHF
TGTGCCAGCAGTGGGGACAGCAGTCAGCCCCAGCATTTT
>NA|TRBV28|NA|TRBJ1-3
CASSPGGSISGNTIYF
TGTGCCAGCAGTCCAGGTGGGAGCATCTCTGGAAACACCATATATTTT
>TRBD1|TRBV7-2|NA|TRBJ1-5
CASSLGQGVQPQHF
TGTGCCAGCAGCTTAGGACAGGGGGTTCAGCCCCAGCATTTT
>TRBD1|TRBV19|once|TRBJ1-1
CASSKGTVTTEAFF
TGTGCCAGTAGTAAGGGGACAGTAACAACTGAAGCTTTCTTT
>TRBD1|TRBV5-4|NA|TRBJ1-2
CASSARQGQGYTF
TGTGCCAGCAGTGCCCGACAGGGACAAGGCTACACCTTC
>NA|TRBV11-2|NA|TRBJ2-4
CASSLAAQVNIQYF
TGTGCCAGCAGCTTAGCAGCACAGGTGAACATTCAGTACTTC
>NA|TRBV2|NA|TRBJ1-2
CASSDYPGAYGYTF
TGTGCCAGCAGTGACTACCCTGGGGCCTATGGCTACACCTTC
>NA|TRBV28|NA|TRBJ1-4
CASSSRLSELFF
TGTGCCAGCAGTTCGCGCCTTTCCGAACTGTTTTTT
>NA|TRBV6-5|NA|TRBJ1-3
CASKQSRQAGNTIYF
TGTGCCAGCAAGCAGTCGCGCCAGGCTGGAAACACCATATATTTT
>NA|TRBV12-3/TRBV12-4|NA|TRBJ1-2
CASSFVGGYGYTF
TGTGCCAGCAGTTTTGTCGGGGGCTATGGCTACACCTTC
>NA|TRBV7-2|NA|TRBJ2-3
CASSLAPLNTDTQYF
TGTGCCAGCAGCTTAGCGCCCCTAAACACAGATACGCAGTATTTT
>NA|TRBV7-9|NA|TRBJ1-5
CASSTDSDLNQPQHF
TGTGCCAGCAGCACGGACTCCGACCTCAATCAGCCCCAGCATTTT
>NA|TRBV5-1|NA|TRBJ1-1
CASSFGGNTEAFF
TGCGCCAGCAGCTTTGGAGGGAACACTGAAGCTTTCTTT